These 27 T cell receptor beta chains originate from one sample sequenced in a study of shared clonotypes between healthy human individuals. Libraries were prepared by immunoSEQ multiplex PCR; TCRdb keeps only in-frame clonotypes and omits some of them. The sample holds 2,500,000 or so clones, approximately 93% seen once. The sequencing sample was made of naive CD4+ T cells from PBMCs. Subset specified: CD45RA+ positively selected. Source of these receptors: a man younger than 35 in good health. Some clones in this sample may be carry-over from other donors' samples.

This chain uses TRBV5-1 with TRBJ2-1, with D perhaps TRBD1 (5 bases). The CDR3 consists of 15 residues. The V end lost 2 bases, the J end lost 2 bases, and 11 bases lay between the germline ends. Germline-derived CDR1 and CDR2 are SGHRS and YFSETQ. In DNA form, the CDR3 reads TGCGCCAGCAGCTTCATAGCAGGGACCTACAATGAGCAGTTCTTC. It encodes CASSFIAGTYNEQFF.

DNA of the CDR3: TGTGCCAGCAGTGAAGCTCTGGGACAACGGCGGGATACGCAGTATTTT. Amino acids: CASSEALGQRRDTQYF. The chain recombines TRBV25-1 with TRBJ2-3; TRBD1 is a possible D gene (6 bases). V gave up 2 bases and J gave up 6 bases, with 18 bases separating them. The germline V gene has CDR1 MGHDK and CDR2 SYGVNS. The CDR3 is 16 residues long.

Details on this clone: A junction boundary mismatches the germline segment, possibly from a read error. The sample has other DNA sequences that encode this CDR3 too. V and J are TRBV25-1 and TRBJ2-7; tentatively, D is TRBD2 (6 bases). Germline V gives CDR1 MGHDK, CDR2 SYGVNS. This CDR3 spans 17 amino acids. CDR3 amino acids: CASSPISPGLPLRYQYF. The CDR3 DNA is TGCGCCAGCAGCCCGATTTCACCGGGACTCCCCCTTCGGTACCAGTACTTC.

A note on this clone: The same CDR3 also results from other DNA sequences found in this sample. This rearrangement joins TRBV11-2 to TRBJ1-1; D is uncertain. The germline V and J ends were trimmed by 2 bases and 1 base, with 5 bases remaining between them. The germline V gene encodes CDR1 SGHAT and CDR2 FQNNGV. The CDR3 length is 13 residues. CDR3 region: CASSLTENTEAFF. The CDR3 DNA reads TGTGCCAGCAGCTTAACGGAGAACACTGAAGCTTTCTTT.

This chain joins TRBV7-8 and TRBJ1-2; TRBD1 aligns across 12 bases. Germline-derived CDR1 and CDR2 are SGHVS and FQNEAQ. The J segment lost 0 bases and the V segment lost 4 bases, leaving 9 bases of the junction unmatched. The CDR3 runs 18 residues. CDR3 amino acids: CASSWTPGQGASNYGYTF. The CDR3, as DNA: TGTGCCAGCAGCTGGACCCCGGGACAGGGGGCATCTAACTATGGCTACACCTTC.

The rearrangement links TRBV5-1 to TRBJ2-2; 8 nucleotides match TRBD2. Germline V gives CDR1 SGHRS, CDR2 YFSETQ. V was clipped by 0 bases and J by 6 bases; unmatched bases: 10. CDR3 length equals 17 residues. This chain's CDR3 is CASSLVAGRAGAGELFF. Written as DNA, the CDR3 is TGCGCCAGCAGCTTGGTCGCCGGGAGGGCCGGGGCCGGGGAGCTGTTTTTT.

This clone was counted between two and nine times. The CDR3 coding sequence is TGTGCCAGCAGCTTAGCTCAAAGTGCGAACACTGAAGCTTTCTTT. Protein sequence: CASSLAQSANTEAFF. This sequence joins TRBV7-2 and TRBJ1-1; the D is unclear. This CDR3 is built from 15 residues. Germline CDR1 reads SGHTA; CDR2 reads FQGNSA. Trimming left V 0 bases short and J 1 base short, with 9 bases between.

The CDR3 bases are TGTGCCAGCAGTTCGACAGGGGCCCGAGACTATGGCTACACCTTC. The encoded protein is CASSSTGARDYGYTF. The J gene is TRBJ1-2, the V gene TRBV28; 8 nucleotides match TRBD1. Losses at the gene ends were 4 bases for V and 3 bases for J; bases not matched to a gene: 7. The CDR3 is 15 residues long. In germline, CDR1 is MDHEN, CDR2 SYDVKM.

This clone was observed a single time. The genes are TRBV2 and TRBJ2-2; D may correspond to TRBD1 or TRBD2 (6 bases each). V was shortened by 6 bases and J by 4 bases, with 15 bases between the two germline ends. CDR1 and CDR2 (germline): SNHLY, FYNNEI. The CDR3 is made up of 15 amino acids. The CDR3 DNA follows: TGTGCCAGCAGGTTTTTGGGGGGCGTCACCGGGGAGCTGTTTTTT. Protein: CASRFLGGVTGELFF.

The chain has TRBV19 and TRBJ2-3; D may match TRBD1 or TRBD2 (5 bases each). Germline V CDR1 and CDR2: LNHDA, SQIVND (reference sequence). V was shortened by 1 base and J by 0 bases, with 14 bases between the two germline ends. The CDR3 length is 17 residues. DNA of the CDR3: TGTGCCAGTAGTATAGGTCGGGGACCCCTGAGCACAGATACGCAGTATTTT. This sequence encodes CASSIGRGPLSTDTQYF.

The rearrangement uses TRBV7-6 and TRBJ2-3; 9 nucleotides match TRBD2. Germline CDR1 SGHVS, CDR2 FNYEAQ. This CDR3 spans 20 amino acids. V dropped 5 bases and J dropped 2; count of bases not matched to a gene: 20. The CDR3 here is CASSPAPPREGPRDTDTQYF. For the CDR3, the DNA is TGTGCCAGCAGCCCAGCCCCTCCGCGGGAGGGCCCTCGGGACACAGATACGCAGTATTTT. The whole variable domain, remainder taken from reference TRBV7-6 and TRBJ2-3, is GAGVSQSPRYKVTKRGQDVALRCDPISGHVSLYWYRQALGQGPEFLTYFNYEAQQDKSGLPNDRFSAERPEGSISTLTIQRTEQRDSAMYRCASSPAPPREGPRDTDTQYFGPGTRLTVL.

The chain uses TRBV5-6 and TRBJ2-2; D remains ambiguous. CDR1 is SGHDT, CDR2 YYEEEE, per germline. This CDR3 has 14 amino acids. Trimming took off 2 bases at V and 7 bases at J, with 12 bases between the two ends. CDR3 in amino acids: CASSLVQTDGELFF. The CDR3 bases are TGTGCCAGCAGCTTAGTACAGACGGACGGGGAGCTGTTTTTT. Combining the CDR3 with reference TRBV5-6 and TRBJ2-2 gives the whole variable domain DAGVTQSPTHLIKTRGQQVTLRCSPKSGHDTVSWYQQALGQGPQFIFQYYEEEERQRGNFPDRFSGHQFPNYSSELNVNALLLGDSALYLCASSLVQTDGELFFGEGSRLTVL.

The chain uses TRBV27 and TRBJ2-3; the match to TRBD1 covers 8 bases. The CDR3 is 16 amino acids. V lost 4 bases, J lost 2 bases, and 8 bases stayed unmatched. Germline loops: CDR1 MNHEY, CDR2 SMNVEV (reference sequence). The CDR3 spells CASSSFVTGVTDTQYF. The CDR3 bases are TGTGCCAGCAGTTCTTTCGTGACAGGGGTCACAGATACGCAGTATTTT.

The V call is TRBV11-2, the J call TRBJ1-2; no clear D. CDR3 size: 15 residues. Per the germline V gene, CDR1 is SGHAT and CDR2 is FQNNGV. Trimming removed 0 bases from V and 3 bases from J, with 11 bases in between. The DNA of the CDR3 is TGTGCCAGCAGCTTAGATAAGGGTGCTTACTATGGCTACACCTTC. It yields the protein CASSLDKGAYYGYTF.

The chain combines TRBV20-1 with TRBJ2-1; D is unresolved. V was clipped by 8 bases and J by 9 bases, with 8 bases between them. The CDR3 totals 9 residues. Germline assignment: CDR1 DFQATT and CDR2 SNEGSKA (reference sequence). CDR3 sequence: CSPGPEQFF. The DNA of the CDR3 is TGCAGTCCTGGGCCTGAGCAGTTCTTC.

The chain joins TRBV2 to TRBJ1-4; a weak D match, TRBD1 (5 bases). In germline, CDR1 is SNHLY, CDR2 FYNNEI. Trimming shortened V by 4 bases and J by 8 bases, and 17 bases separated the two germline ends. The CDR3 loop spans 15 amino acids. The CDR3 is CASSVRGKGAEKLFF. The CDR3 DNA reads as TGTGCCAGCAGTGTAAGGGGAAAGGGCGCGGAAAAACTGTTTTTT.

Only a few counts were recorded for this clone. The CDR3 here is CASRLRRGKTEAFF. The CDR3 DNA sequence: TGTGCCAGCAGGCTCCGACGGGGGAAGACTGAAGCTTTCTTT. This chain uses TRBV2 with TRBJ1-1; maybe TRBD1 (5 bases). V shed 6 bases and J shed 5 bases, with 16 bases lying between them. CDR1 and CDR2 from the germline V gene are SNHLY and FYNNEI. This CDR3 is built from 14 residues.

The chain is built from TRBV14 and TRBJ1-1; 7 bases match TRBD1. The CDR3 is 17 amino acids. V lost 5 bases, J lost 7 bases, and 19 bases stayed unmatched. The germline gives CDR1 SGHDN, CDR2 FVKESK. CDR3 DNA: TGTGCCAGCAGCGTCTCACCTTTCCAGGGGGGCTTGGGTGAAGCTTTCTTT. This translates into CASSVSPFQGGLGEAFF.

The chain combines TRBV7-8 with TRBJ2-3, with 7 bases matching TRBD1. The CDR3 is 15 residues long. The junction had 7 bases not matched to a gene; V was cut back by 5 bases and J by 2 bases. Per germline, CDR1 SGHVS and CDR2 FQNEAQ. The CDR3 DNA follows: TGTGCCAGCAGCATCAGACAGGGTAACACAGATACGCAGTATTTT. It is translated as CASSIRQGNTDTQYF.

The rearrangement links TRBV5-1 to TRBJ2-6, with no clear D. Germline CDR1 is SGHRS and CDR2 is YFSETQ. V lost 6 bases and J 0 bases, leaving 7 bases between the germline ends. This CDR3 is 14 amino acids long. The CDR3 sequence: CASMGFSGANVLTF. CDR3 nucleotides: TGCGCCAGCATGGGGTTCTCTGGGGCCAACGTCCTGACTTTC.

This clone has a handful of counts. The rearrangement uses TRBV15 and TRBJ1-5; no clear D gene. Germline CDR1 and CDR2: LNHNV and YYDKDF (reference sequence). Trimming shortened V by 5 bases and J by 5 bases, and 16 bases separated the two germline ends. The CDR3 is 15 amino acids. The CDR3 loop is CATSLDTGWDQPQHF. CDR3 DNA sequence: TGTGCCACCAGCCTAGACACGGGGTGGGATCAGCCCCAGCATTTT.

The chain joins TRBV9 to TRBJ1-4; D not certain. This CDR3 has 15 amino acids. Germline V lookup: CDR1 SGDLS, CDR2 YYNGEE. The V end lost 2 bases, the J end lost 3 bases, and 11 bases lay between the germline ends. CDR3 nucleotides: TGTGCCAGCAGCGTTCTAGGCAGCCCTAATGAAAAACTGTTTTTT. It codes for CASSVLGSPNEKLFF.

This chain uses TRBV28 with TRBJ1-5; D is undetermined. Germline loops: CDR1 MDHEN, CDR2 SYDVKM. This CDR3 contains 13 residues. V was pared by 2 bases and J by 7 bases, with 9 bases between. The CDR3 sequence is CASSLLGHQPQHF. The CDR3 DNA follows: TGTGCCAGCAGTTTACTCGGGCACCAGCCCCAGCATTTT.

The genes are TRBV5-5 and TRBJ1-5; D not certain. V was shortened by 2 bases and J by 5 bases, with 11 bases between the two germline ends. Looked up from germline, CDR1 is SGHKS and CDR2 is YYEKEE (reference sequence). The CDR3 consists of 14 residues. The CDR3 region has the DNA TGTGCCAGCAGCTTTCGTGGGTCGGATCAGCCCCAGCATTTT. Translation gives CASSFRGSDQPQHF.

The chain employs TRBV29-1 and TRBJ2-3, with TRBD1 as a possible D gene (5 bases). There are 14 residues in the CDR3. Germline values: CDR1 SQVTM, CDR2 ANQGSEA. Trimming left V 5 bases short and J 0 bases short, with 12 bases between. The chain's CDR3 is CSVLVRGSTDTQYF. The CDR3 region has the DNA TGCAGCGTTCTAGTAAGGGGTAGCACAGATACGCAGTATTTT.

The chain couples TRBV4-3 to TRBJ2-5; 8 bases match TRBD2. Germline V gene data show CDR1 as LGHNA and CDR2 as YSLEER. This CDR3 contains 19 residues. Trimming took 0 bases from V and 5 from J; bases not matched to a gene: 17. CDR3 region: CASSQDRPAGVGWGETQYF. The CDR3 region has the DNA TGCGCCAGCAGCCAAGATCGGCCAGCGGGAGTAGGCTGGGGGGAGACCCAGTACTTC.

As DNA, the CDR3 is TGTGCCAGCTCCCCAAAGCGGGTCTCCTACGAGCAGTACTTC. Protein product: CASSPKRVSYEQYF. This chain uses TRBV18 with TRBJ2-7; weak D call: TRBD2 (6 bases). The germline gives CDR1 KGHSH, CDR2 LQKENI. The CDR3 is 14 residues long. Trimming removed 6 bases at V and 0 bases at J, with 12 bases between.